This record looks at one T cell receptor (beta chain) sequence and its context. The sample comes from a study of somatic mutations in cytotoxic T cells in rheumatoid arthritis. Assay used: immunoSEQ multiplex PCR; TCRdb lists only in-frame clones, some missing. This sample carries 12,000 or so clones, roughly 80% of them seen once, and the ten largest clones take 9.5% to 13%. Germline values: CDR1 LGHNA, CDR2 YSLEER. V lost 1 base and J lost 9, with 11 bases in between. The CDR3 consists of 13 residues. Sequencing was done on a sample of CD8+ T cells sorted from blood. The clonotype was recovered from a woman aged 40 to 55 in good health. The rearrangement joins TRBV4-3 to TRBJ2-3; no firm D call. CDR3 DNA sequence: TGCGCCAGCAGCCAAGTCGCAGGTCCGACGCAGTATTTT. Translated, it gives CASSQVAGPTQYF.